This T cell receptor (beta chain) appears in the sequencing data of a study of CD8+ T cells in alopecia areata. Whole-study context: Treatment with tofacitinib (6 to 18 months) was followed by 6 months off drug.

Whole-study results and caveats: Normal scalp showed lower clonality than lesional scalp, especially alopecia totalis/universalis. With patients, TCR sharing proved less clear than in mice, a difference possibly related to HLA.

For this clone: Its antigen is undetermined.

Lesional scalp punch biopsies and peripheral blood came from alopecia areata patients. cDNA serving as the sequencing template came from extracted, reverse transcribed RNA. Profiling relied on immunoSEQ multiplex PCR, and the TCRdb table lists in-frame clones only, not all of them. Of roughly 13,000 clones in the sample, about 60% were seen once. CDR3 size: 14 residues. Per the germline V gene, CDR1 is ENHRY and CDR2 is SYGVKD. V lost 10 bases and J 0 bases, leaving 16 bases between the germline ends. This TCR was recovered from a human donor with alopecia areata. Sequenced here: skin, sampled at week 0. The genes are TRBV10-3 and TRBJ2-7; TRBD1 is a possible D gene (6 bases). The CDR3 spells CASKRTVPSYEQYF. The CDR3 DNA sequence: TGTGCCAGTAAACGGACAGTGCCCTCCTACGAGCAGTACTTC.